This TCR beta chain was found in a study of blood T cell repertoires in COVID-19 (dated by TCRdb to 2019 to 2021). Some background on the complete study: Samples covering the acute and convalescent phases of COVID-19 were provided by collaborators in the United States, Italy and Spain. The material from the prospective study consisted of cDNA or gDNA derived from T cells, B-cell-depleted T cells, or PBMCs. Deeply sampled blood TCRbeta repertoires from subjects exposed to, actively infected with, or recovered from COVID-19 were included in the dataset. The repertoires were released in a freely available public database intended as a resource for research on the immune response to SARS-CoV-2. Samples came from the ongoing ImmuneRACE study (first 160 participants) plus 1,254 subjects from 6 global collaborators. A de-identified subject ID, COVID-19 status, age in years and sex were almost always included in the sample metadata. Where available, HLA class I and class II types were obtained from metadata supplied by the sample provider rather than from assay-based typing. What the work shows at the level of the full study, not this receptor alone: The amount of clinical and demographic metadata varied by source and participant and was provided uncurated.

TCRbeta CDR3 regions were amplified from genomic DNA using the immunoSEQ Assay, a bias-controlled multiplex PCR. In the authors' own workflow: The number of nucleated cells in each sample was estimated from the amplification of reference gene primers within the assay. To quantify the absolute abundance of each unique TCRbeta CDR3 rearrangement, sequence reads were collapsed and filtered. For each sample, productive Simpson clonality was calculated by taking the square root of Simpson's diversity index across productive rearrangements. Imported from immuneACCESS, the table was reduced by TCRdb to in-frame sequences with V and J called. These copies leave out some clones; in studies compared against another copy, an unresolved V gene accounts for under half, and the cause of the remainder is not known. The V and J calls and clone size were taken over from that table, and D and trimming were inferred from the DNA. This sample has tens of thousands of clones in its table, and 90% to 95% of those were observed once. The ten largest clones add up to 4.5% to 6.5% of the sample.

The collaborating institutions used their own protocols to collect whole blood in K2EDTA tubes. For TCRbeta analysis, collaborators shipped samples in one of three forms: frozen whole blood, isolated PBMCs, or DNA extracted from either of those sample types. To note about this clone: Its antigen is still unknown. Within one base of it there is no much larger clone, and no base qualities were kept.

This clonotype originated in a human donor in a cohort sampled during active COVID-19. Input material: peripheral blood.

The nucleotide sequence reads TGTGCCTGGAGTCCCAGGGACAGGGGACATTCACCCCTCCACTTT. Translated, it gives CAWSPRDRGHSPLHF. The sequence links TRBV30 to TRBJ1-6; 10 bases in the middle match TRBD1. V ends up 2 bases short and J 8 bases short, with an unmatched junction base count of 6. CDR1 and CDR2, per the germline V gene (reference sequence), are GTSNPN and SVGIG. Inclusive of the bounding cysteine and phenylalanine, the CDR3 is 15 residues long. Only CDR3 DNA is held: 45 bases, read in frame from base 1.